Listed below are T cell receptor beta chains from one sample, sequenced in a study of blood T cell repertoires in COVID-19. Repertoires were generated with immunoSEQ multiplex PCR, while TCRdb's copy carries only in-frame clones and drops some. Of some 310,000 clones listed, 75% to 90% were seen once; the top ten hold 2.9%. The sample was peripheral blood. All receptors derive from a woman younger than 45 with COVID-19, enrolled during active disease. Each CDR3 is given with its conserved first and last residue. A D gene is named only where the DNA matches it firmly. Clone size appears in some rows only: once, few, many, or a class for an expanded clone.

V gene	D gene	clone size	J gene	CDR3 DNA	CDR3 protein
TRBV19	-	once	TRBJ1-1	TGTGCCAGTAGGTCACAAGGTTTAAGGGGCACTGAAGCTTTCTTT	CASRSQGLRGTEAFF
TRBV30	-	-	TRBJ2-7	TGTGCCTGGAGCGTACCCATTAAAGGGGGATACGAGCAGTACTTC	CAWSVPIKGGYEQYF
TRBV5-1	-	-	TRBJ2-7	TGCGCCAGCAGCTTGGCCGAGCGAGGGGGCGAGCAGTACTTC	CASSLAERGGEQYF
TRBV19	TRBD2	-	TRBJ2-1	TGTGCCAGTAGTATAATGGCCGGACTAGCGGGTCACAATGAGCAGTTCTTC	CASSIMAGLAGHNEQFF
TRBV19	TRBD1	-	TRBJ1-3	TGTGCCAGTAGTATGACAGGGGTGTATGGAAACACCATATATTTT	CASSMTGVYGNTIYF
TRBV6-5	TRBD1	-	TRBJ2-7	TGTGCCAGCGGGGAGACAGGGGCCAGCTCCTACGAGCAGTACTTC	CASGETGASSYEQYF
TRBV7-9	-	-	TRBJ1-5	TGTGCCAGCAGCTTAACAGAGCAGCCCCAGCATTTT	CASSLTEQPQHF
TRBV5-1	TRBD2	-	TRBJ2-7	TGCGCCAGCAGCTACGGGACTAGCGGACTTAGCTCCTACGAGCAGTACTTC	CASSYGTSGLSSYEQYF
TRBV13	-	-	TRBJ2-7	TGTGCCAGCAGCCCGCAGGGGGGCACCTACGAGCAGTACTTC	CASSPQGGTYEQYF
TRBV7-8	-	-	TRBJ2-7	TGTGCCAGCAGCTTAGCCCGACGGGACAGGGAGGGACGCGGGAGGGCCCCACACGAGCAGTACTTC	CASSLARRDREGRGRAPHEQYF
TRBV2	TRBD2	-	TRBJ2-1	TGTGCCAGCAGTGTGACTAGCGGGAGTGGTGAGCAGTTCTTC	CASSVTSGSGEQFF
TRBV29-1	-	-	TRBJ1-4	TGCAGCGTTGGCAGGGCGAATGAAAAACTGTTTTTT	CSVGRANEKLFF
TRBV10-2	-	-	TRBJ1-5	TGCGCCAGCAGTGAGTCAGTAGGGGATCAGCCCCAGCATTTT	CASSESVGDQPQHF
TRBV30	TRBD1	-	TRBJ1-2	TGTGCCTGGAGAACCGGGACAGGGGATTCGTATGGCTACACCTTC	CAWRTGTGDSYGYTF
TRBV19	TRBD2	-	TRBJ2-1	TGTGCCATCAGGACCGGGAGTTTGACTAGCGATGAGCAGTTCTTC	CAIRTGSLTSDEQFF
TRBV19	-	-	TRBJ1-2	TGTGCCAGTAGTCCCCGCACCCCTGACAGAGCTAACTATGGCTACACCTTC	CASSPRTPDRANYGYTF
TRBV2	-	-	TRBJ1-1	TGTGCCAGCAGTTGGGGGGTCGACACTGAAGCTTTCTTT	CASSWGVDTEAFF
TRBV7-9	-	-	TRBJ1-1	TGTGCCAGCAGCTTATCGGCAGCGACGAACACTGAAGCTTTCTTT	CASSLSAATNTEAFF
TRBV27	-	once	TRBJ2-2	TGTGCCAGCAGTTTAGTCGCGGGAACCACCGGGGAGCTGTTTTTT	CASSLVAGTTGELFF
TRBV7-9	-	-	TRBJ2-1	TGTGCCAGCAGCTTAGCTTCTGGACTCTACAATGAGCAGTTCTTC	CASSLASGLYNEQFF
TRBV5-6	-	-	TRBJ2-3	TGTGCCAGCAGCTTGGCGGGGACAGATACGCAGTATTTT	CASSLAGTDTQYF
TRBV5-1	TRBD1	-	TRBJ1-4	TGCGCCAGCAGCAAGGACAGGGGGATGTCTAATGAAAAACTGTTTTTT	CASSKDRGMSNEKLFF
TRBV2	TRBD1	once	TRBJ1-2	TGTGCCAGCACGGCAGGGGGAGGAGGTGACTATGGCTACACCTTC	CASTAGGGGDYGYTF
TRBV30	-	-	TRBJ1-5	TGTGCCTGGGGAGGATTAGATCAGCCCCAGCATTTT	CAWGGLDQPQHF
TRBV5-5	TRBD1	few	TRBJ1-5	TGTGCCAGCAGCTTTAAGGGTCCGGGACAGGCCGGGTGGGGTCAGCCCCAGCATTTT	CASSFKGPGQAGWGQPQHF
TRBV19	-	-	TRBJ2-3	TGTGCCAGTAGGGGGACTAGCACAGATACGCAGTATTTT	CASRGTSTDTQYF
TRBV28	TRBD1	-	TRBJ1-4	TGTGCCAGCAGATCCTCGACAGGGGGGGGTGAAAAACTGTTTTTT	CASRSSTGGGEKLFF
TRBV29-1	-	-	TRBJ1-1	TGCAGCGTTGGTCCAGGGATAGGAACTGAAGCTTTCTTT	CSVGPGIGTEAFF
TRBV18	-	-	TRBJ1-2	TGTGCCAGCTCACCAGGGCAGGGCTATGGCTACACCTTC	CASSPGQGYGYTF
TRBV14	TRBD2	-	TRBJ2-1	TGTGCCAGCAGCCAAGATTGGGGGAGCGGGAGGTTATACAATGAGCAGTTCTTC	CASSQDWGSGRLYNEQFF
TRBV6-5	TRBD2	-	TRBJ2-5	TGTGCCAGCAAGAGGGGTAGCGGGAGTGAGACCCAGTACTTC	CASKRGSGSETQYF
TRBV30	-	-	TRBJ1-6	TGTGCCTGGAGTGCCGGGCAGGGAAGTTCACCCCTCCACTTT	CAWSAGQGSSPLHF
TRBV5-5	-	few	TRBJ1-2	TGTGCCAGCAGCTTGGCCGGGTGGGACTATGGCTACACCTTC	CASSLAGWDYGYTF
TRBV15	TRBD1	-	TRBJ2-7	TGTGCCACCAGCAGTTTGGGACAGGGTGGGTACGAGCAGTACTTC	CATSSLGQGGYEQYF
TRBV6-5	TRBD1	-	TRBJ1-2	TGTGCCAGCAGTCGGACAGGGGCAGACTATGGCTACACCTTC	CASSRTGADYGYTF
TRBV19	-	-	TRBJ2-1	TGTGCCAGTAACTCGCGGGGATCCTACAATGAGCAGTTCTTC	CASNSRGSYNEQFF
TRBV5-6	-	-	TRBJ1-3	TGTGCCAGCAGCTTGCTCCCAGTCCCTGGAAACACCATATATTTT	CASSLLPVPGNTIYF
TRBV19	TRBD1	-	TRBJ1-4	TGTGCCAGTAGTCGCCGAGGGACAGCTGAAAAAGACCTGTTTTTT	CASSRRGTAEKDLFF
TRBV7-7	TRBD2	-	TRBJ2-1	TGTGCCAGCAGTCTAACTAGCGGGAGTCAAAATGAGCAGTTCTTC	CASSLTSGSQNEQFF
TRBV10-3	-	-	TRBJ2-5	TGTGCCATCAGTGAGTCGACTAGGGACCCGTGGACCCAGTACTTC	CAISESTRDPWTQYF
TRBV29-1	TRBD1	few	TRBJ2-7	TGCAGCGTTTCGACAGGGCCAGGCGAGCAGTACTTC	CSVSTGPGEQYF
TRBV28	-	-	TRBJ1-6	TGTGCCAGCAGTTCAGGGGTAGCTTCACCCCTCCACTTT	CASSSGVASPLHF
TRBV5-1	TRBD2	-	TRBJ2-2	TGCGCCAGCAGCAAGACTAGCGGGGACACCGGGGAGCTGTTTTTT	CASSKTSGDTGELFF
TRBV29-1	TRBD2	-	TRBJ2-7	TGCAGCGTTGCAGGTGGGGGGGGCTCCTACGAGCAGTACTTC	CSVAGGGGSYEQYF
TRBV10-3	-	-	TRBJ1-2	TGTGCCATCAGCCCGACAGAAAACTATGGCTACACCTTC	CAISPTENYGYTF
TRBV4-1	TRBD2	-	TRBJ2-7	TGCGCCAGCAGCCACCAAGCGGGAGAGATCGAGCAGTACTTC	CASSHQAGEIEQYF
TRBV2	TRBD1	-	TRBJ1-2	TGTGCCAGCAGTACGGTCCGGGACAGGGTCTCTGGCTACACCTTC	CASSTVRDRVSGYTF
TRBV5-1	TRBD2	-	TRBJ2-3	TGCGCCAGCGGACTAGAAAGTAGCACAGATACGCAGTATTTT	CASGLESSTDTQYF
TRBV27	TRBD2	once	TRBJ2-1	TGTGCCAGCAGGCCCCAACTAGCGGATAGCTCCTACAATGAGCAGTTCTTC	CASRPQLADSSYNEQFF
TRBV6-5	TRBD1	-	TRBJ2-5	TGTGCCAGCAGTCCTCCGGGACAGGGCGGAGAGACCCAGTACTTC	CASSPPGQGGETQYF
TRBV6-6	TRBD1	-	TRBJ1-1	TGTGCCAGCAGGAAGGGACAGGTGATCATGAACACTGAAGCTTTCTTT	CASRKGQVIMNTEAFF
TRBV27	TRBD2	-	TRBJ2-1	TGTGCCAGCAGTTCCGGGACTAGCGGGAGTCGGGATGAGCAGTTCTTC	CASSSGTSGSRDEQFF
TRBV4-2	-	-	TRBJ2-3	TGTGCCAGCAGCCAAGCCTCAGGGGTCATAGATACGCAGTATTTT	CASSQASGVIDTQYF
TRBV15	-	once	TRBJ1-1	TGTGCCACCAGCAAAGACCCGACCCGCTGGGGGACTGGGGACACTGAAGCTTTCTTT	CATSKDPTRWGTGDTEAFF
TRBV19	-	-	TRBJ2-1	TGTGCCAGCAACCAGGGGCATGAGCAGTTCTTC	CASNQGHEQFF
TRBV27	TRBD2	-	TRBJ2-5	TGTGCCAGCAGTTCAACTAGCGGGAGGGCCGAGGAGACCCAGTACTTC	CASSSTSGRAEETQYF
TRBV27	-	-	TRBJ1-4	TGTGCCAGCAGTCCAGGACGCGGGGGGCAAAAACTGTTTTTT	CASSPGRGGQKLFF
TRBV5-8	-	-	TRBJ2-2	TGTGCCAGCAGCTTGGGGGGGCGTCCCTTAAACACCGGGGAGCTGTTTTTT	CASSLGGRPLNTGELFF